A single sample gave rise to the 30 T cell receptor beta chains below, sequenced in a study of blood T cells in healthy people across ages. A second about 7 to 12 cycle PCR used barcoded and J-beta primers. One entry per CDR3 protein, called by TCRdb with MiXCR from the 5' RACE reads. This repertoire shows about 1 million distinct CDR3 sequences, under 55% found once; its top ten account for approximately 17%. Material: blood. The receptors stem from a woman aged 60-75 years in good health.

This clonotype was observed a few times. V usage is TRBV29-1 and J usage is TRBJ2-1, with 9 bases fitting TRBD2. Germline V CDR1 and CDR2: SQVTM, ANQGSEA. The CDR3 consists of 15 residues. V dropped 7 bases and J dropped 3; count of bases not matched to a gene: 10. CDR3 bases: TGCAGCGCTAAAGGCGCGGGAGGGAACTACAATGAGCAGTTCTTC. Its protein is CSAKGAGGNYNEQFF.

CDR3 residues: CASSQEDRVYTQYF. The CDR3 nucleotides are TGTGCCAGCAGCCAAGAGGACAGGGTGTATACGCAGTATTTT. The V gene is TRBV4-2, the J gene TRBJ2-3; 8 nucleotides align to TRBD1. The CDR3 totals 14 residues. The V and J ends lost 0 bases and 7 bases, in that order; junction bases with no gene match: 3. CDR1 LGHNA and CDR2 YNFKEQ come from the germline V gene.

This chain uses TRBV5-6 with TRBJ2-7; unclear D gene. Germline loops: CDR1 SGHDT, CDR2 YYEEEE. V lost 1 base, J lost 2 bases, and 10 bases lay in between. CDR3 length: 14 residues. The CDR3 DNA sequence: TGTGCCAGCAGCTTGCGGACGTTAGCCTACGAGCAGTACTTC. Protein sequence: CASSLRTLAYEQYF. The variable domain in full, completed from reference TRBV5-6 and TRBJ2-7, reads DAGVTQSPTHLIKTRGQQVTLRCSPKSGHDTVSWYQQALGQGPQFIFQYYEEEERQRGNFPDRFSGHQFPNYSSELNVNALLLGDSALYLCASSLRTLAYEQYFGPGTRLTVT.

This chain connects TRBV29-1 to TRBJ2-1; 13 bases map to TRBD2. The CDR3 has 13 residues. Looked up from germline, CDR1 is SQVTM and CDR2 is ANQGSEA. CDR3 protein: CSALAGGLNEQFF. The CDR3 bases are TGCAGTGCACTAGCGGGAGGGCTCAATGAGCAGTTCTTC.

This clonotype was detected only a few times. V is TRBV9 and J is TRBJ2-7; 12 nucleotides match TRBD2. The CDR3 has 15 amino acids. Germline-derived CDR1 and CDR2 are SGDLS and YYNGEE. The V gene end was trimmed by 3 bases and the J gene end by 5 bases; junction bases not matched to a gene: 6. CDR3 amino acids: CASSDSTSGSHEQYF. In nucleotides, the CDR3 is TGTGCCAGCAGCGACTCGACTAGCGGGAGCCACGAGCAGTACTTC.

The J gene is TRBJ2-3, the V gene TRBV7-2; TRBD2 is a possible D gene (5 bases). The V and J ends lost 0 bases and 6 bases respectively, with 10 bases between them. CDR3 length: 14 residues. Germline loops: CDR1 SGHTA, CDR2 FQGNSA. The CDR3 region is CASSLAGASDTQYF. The CDR3 DNA reads as TGTGCCAGCAGCTTAGCGGGAGCTTCGGATACGCAGTATTTT. The full variable domain, with the rest looked up from reference TRBV7-2 and TRBJ2-3, is GAGVSQSPSNKVTEKGKDVELRCDPISGHTALYWYRQSLGQGLEFLIYFQGNSAPDKSGLPSDRFSAERTGGSVSTLTIQRTQQEDSAVYLCASSLAGASDTQYFGPGTRLTVL.

This chain joins TRBV2 and TRBJ2-4; D not certain. The assigned J gene may be wrong: the sequence end matches TRBJ2-7 better. Germline CDR1 SNHLY, CDR2 FYNNEI. This CDR3 region has 12 residues. The CDR3 DNA follows: TGTGCCAGCAAGCACCGTTCCTACGAGCAGTACTTC. As protein: CASKHRSYEQYF.

The J gene is TRBJ2-1, the V gene TRBV7-9, with TRBD2 matching 12 bases. The ends lost 5 bases at V and 3 bases at J; junction bases unmatched: 5. From germline, CDR1 is SEHNR and CDR2 FQNEAQ (reference sequence). This CDR3 is 16 amino acids long. The CDR3 loop reads CASSPGLAGNYNEQFF. CDR3 sequence (DNA): TGTGCCAGCAGCCCCGGACTAGCGGGGAACTACAATGAGCAGTTCTTC.

The gene calls are TRBV14 and TRBJ2-7; D may correspond to TRBD1 or TRBD2 (5 bases each). This CDR3 is built from 16 residues. From germline, CDR1 is SGHDN and CDR2 FVKESK. V lost 2 bases and J 4 bases, leaving 18 bases between the germline ends. CDR3 DNA sequence: TGTGCCAGCAGCCAACCCGGACTGACAGCCTTTTACGAGCAGTACTTC. Its protein product is CASSQPGLTAFYEQYF.

This clonotype was counted only a few times. This sequence joins TRBV27 and TRBJ2-1; 11 bases are a match to TRBD1. Trimming removed 5 bases from V and 8 bases from J; junction bases left unmatched: 5. The CDR3 loop spans 14 amino acids. Germline V gene sequence: CDR1 MNHEY, CDR2 SMNVEV (reference sequence). The CDR3 DNA is TGTGCCAGCAGTAAAGGACAGGGGGCGGATGAGCAGTTCTTC. This sequence encodes CASSKGQGADEQFF.

This clonotype was seen a single time. This chain connects TRBV6-5 to TRBJ2-6; 11 bases are a match to TRBD1. The V segment lost 3 bases and the J segment 3 bases; nucleotides outside the gene matches: 4. Germline values: CDR1 MNHEY, CDR2 SVGAGI. The CDR3 runs to 17 residues. The CDR3 DNA reads TGTGCCAGCAGTTATAGGGACAGGGGGTATGGGGCCAACGTCCTGACTTTC. Amino acid sequence: CASSYRDRGYGANVLTF.

The chain employs TRBV5-1 and TRBJ2-7, with D possibly TRBD1 on 6 matching bases. V gave up 5 bases and J gave up 7 bases, with 16 bases separating them. Germline CDR1 is SGHRS and CDR2 is YFSETQ. The CDR3 extends over 13 amino acids. The CDR3 here is CASRLLGDNEQYF. Written as DNA, the CDR3 is TGCGCCAGCAGACTCTTAGGGGACAATGAGCAGTACTTC.

This clonotype was picked up a small number of times. The rearrangement uses TRBV10-3 and TRBJ2-2; D gene unclear. V was pared by 2 bases and J by 2 bases, with 9 bases between. This CDR3 contains 15 residues. Germline V CDR1 and CDR2: ENHRY, SYGVKD. CDR3: CAISEKSLNTGELFF. CDR3 sequence (DNA): TGTGCCATCAGTGAGAAAAGTCTAAACACCGGGGAGCTGTTTTTT.

This clonotype was observed a handful of times. The chain uses TRBV27 and TRBJ2-5, with D possibly matching TRBD1 (6 bases). Germline CDR1 reads MNHEY; CDR2 reads SMNVEV (reference sequence). V was shortened by 6 bases and J by 4 bases, with 21 bases between the two germline ends. The CDR3 is made up of 16 amino acids. DNA of the CDR3: TGTGCCAGCAGACTTGGAAGGGGGAATGTTAGAGAGACCCAGTACTTC. Translating it yields CASRLGRGNVRETQYF.

The V call is TRBV6-2 or TRBV6-3, the J call TRBJ1-2; perhaps TRBD1 as D (5 bases). CDR3 length: 15 residues. V was clipped by 2 bases and J by 8 bases, with 18 bases between them. Germline CDR1 reads MNHEY; CDR2 reads SVGEGT. The CDR3 sequence: CASSYLGREPGGYTF. The CDR3 DNA sequence: TGTGCCAGCAGTTACCTGGGCAGGGAACCCGGGGGCTACACCTTC.

This chain links TRBV3-1 with TRBJ2-5; no clear D gene. The J call is doubtful: the DNA matches TRBJ2-7 better. Per germline, CDR1 LGHDT and CDR2 YNNKEL (reference sequence). This CDR3 region has 14 residues. CDR3 sequence reads: CASSQETPTYEQYF. The CDR3 coding sequence is TGTGCCAGCAGCCAAGAGACTCCAACCTACGAGCAGTACTTC.

This clonotype was counted only a few times. The chain is built from TRBV5-1 and TRBJ1-2; 8 bases are shared with TRBD1. CDR1 and CDR2 from the germline V gene are SGHRS and YFSETQ. The CDR3 contains 15 residues. The ends lost 0 bases at V and 2 bases at J; junction bases unmatched: 3. The CDR3 region is CASSLGGQENYGYTF. The CDR3 nucleotides read TGCGCCAGCAGCTTGGGGGGACAGGAGAACTATGGCTACACCTTC.

Details on this clonotype: Compared with germline, one end of the junction differs, possibly owing to a read error. The chain employs TRBV6-2 or TRBV6-3 and TRBJ2-1, with 11 bases aligning to TRBD2. Per the germline V gene, CDR1 is MNHEY and CDR2 is SVGEGT. The CDR3 length is 17 residues. In DNA, the CDR3 is TGTGCCGGCAGTTCCGGAAAACTAGCGGGGGCATCCCATGAGCAGTTCTTC. Protein: CAGSSGKLAGASHEQFF.

There are many counts of this clonotype. The chain combines TRBV7-6 with TRBJ2-5; 11 bases fit TRBD2. Trimming at V came to 3 bases and at J to 4 bases, leaving 4 bases not matched to a gene. CDR1 and CDR2 (germline): SGHVS, FNYEAQ. CDR3 length: 15 residues. The CDR3: CASSFGLAGGETQYF. The CDR3 coding sequence is TGTGCCAGCAGCTTTGGCCTAGCGGGAGGAGAGACCCAGTACTTC.

This chain's CDR3 is CASSRASGRRNEQFF. The CDR3 DNA follows: TGTGCCAGCAGCCGGGCTAGCGGGAGGAGGAATGAGCAGTTCTTC. This chain uses TRBV7-3 with TRBJ2-1; 11 bases match TRBD2. The V gene end was trimmed by 5 bases and the J gene end by 7 bases; junction bases not matched to a gene: 7. The CDR3 has 15 residues. CDR1 and CDR2 from the germline V gene are SGHTA and FQGTGA.

This rearrangement joins TRBV28 to TRBJ1-6; D unclear. The CDR3 spans 13 residues. V was clipped by 5 bases and J by 7 bases, with 9 bases between them. The germline V gene encodes CDR1 MDHEN and CDR2 SYDVKM. CDR3 DNA: TGTGCCAGCAGTCTCTCATGGAATTCACCCCTCCACTTT. Translation: CASSLSWNSPLHF.

In its sample, this clonotype was seen once. The V call is TRBV20-1, the J call TRBJ1-6; D remains unclear. The CDR3 contains 12 residues. V was cut by 5 bases and J by 7 bases, with 9 bases left in between. Germline V gene sequence: CDR1 DFQATT, CDR2 SNEGSKA (reference sequence). The CDR3 sequence: CSAPVYNSPLHF. CDR3 nucleotide sequence: TGCAGTGCTCCGGTCTACAATTCACCCCTCCACTTT.

Points on this clonotype: Being one base from a much bigger clone, this may be a read error. The chain couples TRBV29-1 to TRBJ2-4, with 8 bases fitting TRBD1. From germline, CDR1 is SQVTM and CDR2 ANQGSEA. V shed 6 bases and J 13 bases; nucleotides not matched to a gene: 14. This CDR3 has 13 amino acids. This CDR3 reads CSVCTGTGNEQYF. CDR3 DNA sequence: TGCAGCGTCTGTACCGGGACAGGCAATGAGCAGTACTTC.

There are a few counts of this clonotype. This chain connects TRBV20-1 to TRBJ1-2; 8 bases match TRBD1. V lost 4 bases and J lost 4; bases outside the gene matches: 8. Germline CDR1 and CDR2: DFQATT and SNEGSKA (reference sequence). CDR3 length: 14 residues. The CDR3 DNA is TGCAGTGCTACACTCGGACAGGGTGTCTATGGCTACACCTTC. Its protein product is CSATLGQGVYGYTF.

This chain joins TRBV29-1 and TRBJ2-7, with a possible D match to TRBD1 (6 bases). In germline, CDR1 is SQVTM, CDR2 ANQGSEA. The V gene lost 4 bases and the J gene lost 2 bases, with 15 bases spanning the gap. The CDR3 is 14 amino acids. CDR3 coding DNA: TGCAGCGTTGGGGGGCTTGGTCGGGCCTACGAGCAGTACTTC. It is translated as CSVGGLGRAYEQYF.

The chain joins TRBV5-6 to TRBJ2-4; D may be TRBD2 (6 bases). Trimming shortened V by 0 bases and J by 1 base, and 17 bases separated the two germline ends. There are 18 residues in the CDR3. Germline loops: CDR1 SGHDT, CDR2 YYEEEE. The CDR3 DNA follows: TGTGCCAGCAGCTTGGCCACGGGACTTGGCTTCGCCAAAAACATTCAGTACTTC. Translated, it gives CASSLATGLGFAKNIQYF.

The chain is built from TRBV9 and TRBJ2-3; 7 nucleotides match TRBD2. Unmatched junction bases numbered 10, after V lost 2 bases and J lost 4 bases. Germline loops: CDR1 SGDLS, CDR2 YYNGEE. The CDR3 totals 16 residues. This CDR3 reads CASSVQGGSGSDTQYF. CDR3 in DNA: TGTGCCAGCAGCGTCCAGGGCGGGAGCGGGTCAGATACGCAGTATTTT.

The chain has TRBV28 and TRBJ2-3, with D perhaps matching TRBD1 (6 bases). This CDR3 comprises 15 residues. With 6 bases removed from V and 5 bases from J, the gap between germline ends came to 18 bases. From germline, CDR1 is MDHEN and CDR2 SYDVKM. The DNA of the CDR3 is TGTGCCAGCAGGCCAAGTGACACCAGGGGAGATACGCAGTATTTT. Translated, it gives CASRPSDTRGDTQYF.

This clonotype was seen only once. Written as DNA, the CDR3 is TGTGCCATCGACAGCGCAGGGAGGGATGGCTACACCTTC. Protein product: CAIDSAGRDGYTF. V and J are TRBV10-3 and TRBJ1-2, with D perhaps matching TRBD1 (5 bases). Germline V CDR1 and CDR2: ENHRY, SYGVKD. The CDR3 is 13 residues long. Trimming pared 8 bases from V and 6 bases from J, leaving 16 bases between.

The chain links TRBV5-1 to TRBJ2-3; a possible D gene is TRBD2 (6 bases). Germline V gives CDR1 SGHRS, CDR2 YFSETQ. This CDR3 region has 14 residues. V gave up 4 bases and J gave up 3 bases, with 12 bases separating them. In DNA form, the CDR3 reads TGCGCCAGCAGCGTGGAGGGGTTTACAGATACGCAGTATTTT. This gives the protein CASSVEGFTDTQYF.